This is a list of T cell receptor beta chains from one sample in a study of type 1 and type 2 diabetes patients. TCRdb fed the multiplex PCR reads into MiXCR, producing one record per CDR3 protein. The sample consists of fewer than 300,000 distinct CDR3 sequences, around 47% of them appearing once. Sequenced sample: peripheral blood mononuclear cells (PBMCs). Source of these receptors: a man aged 18-30 years with type 2 diabetes. Each CDR3 is given with its conserved first and last residue. Each record gives: CDR3 DNA, CDR3 protein, V gene, clone size, D gene, J gene. The D gene is left open where the match is weak. Part of the rows lack a size; the others show once, few, many or a class for expanded clones.

CDR3nt: TGTGCCAGCAGCACCTCGACAGGGGCGAACACTGAAGCTTTCTTT
CDR3aa: CASSTSTGANTEAFF
v_gene: TRBV7-3
abundance: .
d_gene: TRBD1
j_gene: TRBJ1-1

CDR3nt: TGTGCCAGCAGCTCTCCCGCGGGAAACGAGAACACTGAAGCTTTCTTT
CDR3aa: CASSSPAGNENTEAFF
v_gene: TRBV7-3
abundance: .
d_gene: .
j_gene: TRBJ1-1

CDR3nt: TGTGCCAGCAGTTTCGGTGACAACCGTTATGATCAGCCCCAGCATTTT
CDR3aa: CASSFGDNRYDQPQHF
v_gene: TRBV12-3/TRBV12-4
abundance: few
d_gene: .
j_gene: TRBJ1-5

CDR3nt: TGTGCCAGCAGTTACGCCCTCTTAGTTCCGAATTCACCCCTCCACTTT
CDR3aa: CASSYALLVPNSPLHF
v_gene: TRBV6-6
abundance: .
d_gene: .
j_gene: TRBJ1-6

CDR3nt: TGCAGTGCTAGAGATGGGACTAGCGGGGGCTGGCAGTACTTC
CDR3aa: CSARDGTSGGWQYF
v_gene: TRBV20-1
abundance: .
d_gene: TRBD2
j_gene: TRBJ2-7

CDR3nt: TGTGCCAGCAGCGCCCTGGGAACCGGGGAGCTGTTTTTC
CDR3aa: CASSALGTGELFF
v_gene: TRBV9
abundance: once
d_gene: .
j_gene: TRBJ2-2

CDR3nt: TGTGCCAGCAGCCAAGGGACAGCATTATACGAGCAGTACTTC
CDR3aa: CASSQGTALYEQYF
v_gene: TRBV6-6
abundance: .
d_gene: TRBD1
j_gene: TRBJ2-7

CDR3nt: TGTGCCAGCAGCGTATATCTGGACACCGAGGAGCTGTTTTTT
CDR3aa: CASSVYLDTEELFF
v_gene: TRBV9
abundance: .
d_gene: .
j_gene: TRBJ2-2

CDR3nt: TGTGCCAGCAGTGAATCACTAGTCTCAACCTACGAGCAGTACTTC
CDR3aa: CASSESLVSTYEQYF
v_gene: TRBV2
abundance: few
d_gene: .
j_gene: TRBJ2-7

CDR3nt: TGTGCCAGCAGCCCCAACACCGGGGAGCTGTTTTTT
CDR3aa: CASSPNTGELFF
v_gene: TRBV7-3
abundance: .
d_gene: .
j_gene: TRBJ2-2

CDR3nt: TGCAGTGCTAGCAAGCCGGGAAACTTAAAAGATACGCAGTATTTT
CDR3aa: CSASKPGNLKDTQYF
v_gene: TRBV20-1
abundance: .
d_gene: .
j_gene: TRBJ2-3

CDR3nt: TGTGCCAGCAGTTACGGGGCGGTCAGGGGGCAAGAGACCCAGTACTTC
CDR3aa: CASSYGAVRGQETQYF
v_gene: TRBV12-3/TRBV12-4
abundance: .
d_gene: TRBD1
j_gene: TRBJ2-5

CDR3nt: TGTGCCAGCTGGACAGGGGGCGCGTATGGCTACACCTTC
CDR3aa: CASWTGGAYGYTF
v_gene: TRBV19
abundance: .
d_gene: TRBD1
j_gene: TRBJ1-2

CDR3nt: TGTGCCATCAGTGAGGCTAGCGGGGGTAATGAGCAGTTCTTC
CDR3aa: CAISEASGGNEQFF
v_gene: TRBV10-3
abundance: .
d_gene: TRBD2
j_gene: TRBJ2-1

CDR3nt: TGTGCCATCACCCCAGACGGGGGACTAGCGGGAAACACAGATACGCAGTATTTT
CDR3aa: CAITPDGGLAGNTDTQYF
v_gene: TRBV10-3
abundance: few
d_gene: TRBD2
j_gene: TRBJ2-3

CDR3nt: TGCGCCAGCAGCTTCGACAGAGAGACCCAGTACTTC
CDR3aa: CASSFDRETQYF
v_gene: TRBV5-1
abundance: few
d_gene: .
j_gene: TRBJ2-5

CDR3nt: TGTGCCAGCAGCTTATCTCACACCGGCGAGCAGTACTTC
CDR3aa: CASSLSHTGEQYF
v_gene: TRBV7-2
abundance: few
d_gene: .
j_gene: TRBJ2-7

CDR3nt: TGTGCCAGCAGTTCCCCTCTAGACAGGGAATCCTACAATGAGCAGTTCTTC
CDR3aa: CASSSPLDRESYNEQFF
v_gene: TRBV6-5
abundance: few
d_gene: TRBD1
j_gene: TRBJ2-1

CDR3nt: TGTGCCAGCAGTGATGGGACAGCGACCGGGGAGCTGTTTTTT
CDR3aa: CASSDGTATGELFF
v_gene: TRBV28
abundance: .
d_gene: TRBD1
j_gene: TRBJ2-2

CDR3nt: TGCAGTGCCCCGCACAGGACCGGCTCCTACAATGAGCAGTTCTTC
CDR3aa: CSAPHRTGSYNEQFF
v_gene: TRBV20-1
abundance: .
d_gene: .
j_gene: TRBJ2-1

CDR3nt: TGCGCCAGCAGCTTGGAAGGTGTTACCTACGAGCAGTACTTC
CDR3aa: CASSLEGVTYEQYF
v_gene: TRBV5-1
abundance: few
d_gene: .
j_gene: TRBJ2-7

CDR3nt: TGTGCCAGCAGCCTCACAGGGGGCGCATCAACTGAAGCTTTCTTT
CDR3aa: CASSLTGGASTEAFF
v_gene: TRBV7-3
abundance: .
d_gene: TRBD1
j_gene: TRBJ1-1

CDR3nt: TGTGCCAGTACGACGGCGGTGAATGAGCAGTTCTTC
CDR3aa: CASTTAVNEQFF
v_gene: TRBV19
abundance: .
d_gene: .
j_gene: TRBJ2-1

CDR3nt: TGTGCCATCAGTGTCGGTAGCGGATACGAGCAGTACTTC
CDR3aa: CAISVGSGYEQYF
v_gene: TRBV10-3
abundance: few
d_gene: .
j_gene: TRBJ2-7

CDR3nt: TGTGCCACCAGCAGAGACCCCATACAAGAGACCCAGTACTTC
CDR3aa: CATSRDPIQETQYF
v_gene: TRBV15
abundance: many
d_gene: .
j_gene: TRBJ2-5

CDR3nt: TGCAGCGTGGGGGGGGTGAATGAAAAACTGTTTTTT
CDR3aa: CSVGGVNEKLFF
v_gene: TRBV29-1
abundance: few
d_gene: .
j_gene: TRBJ1-4

CDR3nt: TGTGCCAGTAGTATATGGCAAACGAACACCGGGGAGCTGTTTTTT
CDR3aa: CASSIWQTNTGELFF
v_gene: TRBV19
abundance: .
d_gene: .
j_gene: TRBJ2-2

CDR3nt: TGTGCCAGCACTTGGATCAGGGGGTCAGGGGAAAAACTGTTTTTT
CDR3aa: CASTWIRGSGEKLFF
v_gene: TRBV25-1
abundance: .
d_gene: TRBD1
j_gene: TRBJ1-4

CDR3nt: TGTGCCAGCAGCTTGGGGGGGAGCTCCTACAAGCAGTACTTC
CDR3aa: CASSLGGSSYKQYF
v_gene: TRBV11-2
abundance: .
d_gene: TRBD2
j_gene: TRBJ2-7